The 23 T cell receptor beta chains listed next were all sequenced from one sample in a study of cytomegalovirus exposure and HLA in healthy donors. PCR amplification relied on 60 Vbeta primers (plus 13 Jbeta primers). The table came from immunoSEQ multiplex PCR; TCRdb's copy has only in-frame clones and leaves some out. Recorded for this sample: under 70,000 clones. The source material was PBMCs. These receptors were obtained from a man in his fifties or sixties in good health and CMV-seropositive.

The chain is built from TRBV28 and TRBJ1-2; D not certain. V shed 3 bases and J shed 6 bases, with 17 bases lying between them. Germline lookup yields CDR1 MDHEN and CDR2 SYDVKM. There are 15 residues in the CDR3. CDR3 DNA: TGTGCCAGCAGTTTGAGCAGTTGGGGAGTGGATGGCTACACCTTC. It translates to CASSLSSWGVDGYTF.

As for this clone: Other DNA sequences in this sample translate to the same CDR3. The chain employs TRBV7-9 and TRBJ1-1; the D gene is possibly TRBD1 (6 bases). The CDR3 has 12 residues. Germline V gene data show CDR1 as SEHNR and CDR2 as FQNEAQ (reference sequence). V lost 2 bases and J 5 bases, leaving 6 bases between the germline ends. CDR3 sequence reads: CASSLRGTEAFF. In DNA, the CDR3 is TGTGCCAGCAGCTTAAGGGGGACTGAAGCTTTCTTT.

The chain carries TRBV4-1 and TRBJ1-1; tentative D call: TRBD1 (6 bases). Trimming cost V 5 bases and J 1 base, with 20 bases left between them. Germline values: CDR1 MGHRA, CDR2 YSYEKL. The CDR3 spans 17 residues. For the CDR3, the DNA is TGCGCCAGCAGCTCTCGCACCCACAGGGTCGAGAACACTGAAGCTTTCTTT. Amino acid sequence: CASSSRTHRVENTEAFF.

The V gene is TRBV30, the J gene TRBJ1-4, with a possible D match to TRBD1 (5 bases). V dropped 0 bases and J dropped 8 bases, with 13 bases sitting between them. This CDR3 has 14 amino acids. Germline values: CDR1 GTSNPN, CDR2 SVGIG (reference sequence). DNA for the CDR3: TGTGCCTGGAGTGTGGTGGGGGGAGGGGAAAAACTGTTTTTT. This sequence encodes CAWSVVGGGEKLFF.

J is TRBJ2-2 and V is TRBV4-1, with D possibly TRBD2 on 7 matching bases. CDR3 length equals 16 residues. The germline CDR1 and CDR2 sequences are MGHRA and YSYEKL. Trimming removed 1 base from V and 6 bases from J, with 15 bases in between. DNA of the CDR3: TGCGCCAGCAGCCAAGTTTTGCGGGGGCGGGCCGGGGAGCTGTTTTTT. This encodes CASSQVLRGRAGELFF.

J is TRBJ1-1 and V is TRBV5-1; 9 nucleotides match TRBD1. Looked up from germline, CDR1 is SGHRS and CDR2 is YFSETQ. Losses at the gene ends were 4 bases for V and 8 bases for J; bases not matched to a gene: 6. The CDR3 loop spans 13 amino acids. CDR3 residues: CASSPPGTGEAFF. CDR3 bases: TGCGCCAGCAGCCCCCCCGGGACAGGGGAAGCTTTCTTT.

The chain has TRBV7-2 and TRBJ1-2, with TRBD1 matching 7 bases. Germline CDR1 SGHTA, CDR2 FQGNSA. The V segment lost 2 bases and the J segment 0 bases; nucleotides outside the gene matches: 3. The CDR3 covers 15 residues. CDR3 DNA sequence: TGTGCCAGCAGCTTAAGACAGGGAGCTAACTATGGCTACACCTTC. This codes for CASSLRQGANYGYTF.

This chain uses TRBV5-8 with TRBJ1-5; 7 bases match TRBD1. Germline assignment: CDR1 SGHTS and CDR2 YDEGEE. J gave up 3 bases and V 0 bases, and 6 bases lay outside the gene matches. This CDR3 has 16 residues. The CDR3 sequence: CASSLDGTAINQPQHF. CDR3 nucleotides: TGTGCCAGCAGCTTGGACGGGACAGCGATCAATCAGCCCCAGCATTTT. Full variable domain (remainder filled in from reference TRBV5-8 and TRBJ1-5): EAGVTQSPTHLIKTRGQQATLRCSPISGHTSVYWYQQALGLGLQFLLWYDEGEERNRGNFPPRFSGRQFPNYSSELNVNALELEDSALYLCASSLDGTAINQPQHFGDGTRLSIL.

The chain uses TRBV6-5 and TRBJ1-1; 7 bases fit TRBD1. Germline CDR1 and CDR2: MNHEY and SVGAGI. The V segment lost 5 bases and the J segment 1 base; nucleotides outside the gene matches: 7. This CDR3 has 15 amino acids. CDR3 sequence reads: CASSHRGVGNTEAFF. The CDR3 DNA reads TGTGCCAGCAGTCACAGGGGAGTGGGGAACACTGAAGCTTTCTTT.

This chain joins TRBV5-6 and TRBJ2-6; unclear D gene. The germline V and J ends were trimmed by 0 bases and 4 bases, with 5 bases remaining between them. CDR3 length: 14 amino acids. CDR1 and CDR2 from the germline V gene are SGHDT and YYEEEE. CDR3 bases: TGTGCCAGCAGCTTGGTTGTAGGGGCCAACGTCCTGACTTTC. This encodes CASSLVVGANVLTF.

The V and J genes are TRBV5-5 and TRBJ2-5, with a possible D match to TRBD2 (7 bases). Germline lookup yields CDR1 SGHKS and CDR2 YYEKEE (reference sequence). V lost 1 base to trimming and J lost 1 base, with 11 bases between them. CDR3 length: 15 residues. CDR3 nucleotides: TGTGCCAGCAGCTTGAGGGGGGGATTCCAAGAGACCCAGTACTTC. Protein product: CASSLRGGFQETQYF.

This sequence joins TRBV4-2 and TRBJ2-7; D is ambiguous. Trimming stripped 0 bases from V and 6 bases from J, with 9 bases between. The CDR3 is 13 amino acids. The germline gives CDR1 LGHNA, CDR2 YNFKEQ. The CDR3 DNA reads as TGTGCCAGCAGCCAAGATGCGAAGTTCGAGCAGTACTTC. Translating gives CASSQDAKFEQYF.

The gene calls are TRBV10-1 and TRBJ1-2; 9 nucleotides align to TRBD1. Germline values: CDR1 WNHNN, CDR2 SYGVQD (reference sequence). The J segment lost 0 bases and the V segment lost 0 bases, leaving 8 bases of the junction unmatched. The CDR3 is 18 amino acids. The DNA for the CDR3 is TGCGCCAGCAGTGAGTCTGGGACAGGGATAGAAGCTAACTATGGCTACACCTTC. It encodes CASSESGTGIEANYGYTF.

The chain uses TRBV11-3 and TRBJ2-5; D call uncertain. With 0 bases removed from V and 1 base from J, the gap between germline ends came to 12 bases. This CDR3 spans 16 amino acids. Germline V gene sequence: CDR1 SGHNT, CDR2 YENEEA. CDR3 amino acids: CASSLDSSSPQETQYF. CDR3 bases: TGTGCCAGCAGCTTAGACTCGTCGAGTCCCCAAGAGACCCAGTACTTC.

The chain uses TRBV6-4 and TRBJ2-1; 9 nucleotides line up with TRBD1. The CDR3 contains 15 residues. Germline-derived CDR1 and CDR2 are MRHNA and SNTAGT. The junction had 9 bases not matched to a gene; V was cut back by 5 bases and J by 7 bases. The CDR3 sequence: CASSLGQGRLNEQFF. The CDR3 DNA follows: TGTGCCAGCAGTTTGGGACAGGGAAGATTAAATGAGCAGTTCTTC.

The rearrangement joins TRBV4-1 to TRBJ2-7; 9 nucleotides line up with TRBD1. V was clipped by 3 bases and J by 3 bases; unmatched bases: 6. CDR1 is MGHRA and CDR2 is YSYEKL in the germline V gene. This CDR3 contains 15 residues. This chain's CDR3 is CASSHRTGDIYEQYF. CDR3 DNA sequence: TGCGCCAGCAGCCACCGGACAGGGGACATCTACGAGCAGTACTTC.

J is TRBJ2-7 and V is TRBV5-5, with 9 positions matching TRBD1. This CDR3 comprises 17 residues. Losses at the gene ends were 0 bases for V and 4 bases for J; bases not matched to a gene: 11. CDR1 and CDR2 (germline): SGHKS, YYEKEE (reference sequence). CDR3 amino acids: CASSLGGTGYFPYEQYF. DNA for the CDR3: TGTGCCAGCAGCTTGGGTGGGACAGGGTATTTCCCTTACGAGCAGTACTTC.

The CDR3 is CASTYGLAGFTDTQYF. The CDR3 DNA follows: TGTGCCAGCACCTACGGACTAGCGGGATTCACAGATACGCAGTATTTT. The chain recombines TRBV2 with TRBJ2-3; 12 positions agree with TRBD2. The CDR3 is made up of 16 amino acids. CDR1 and CDR2 from the germline V gene are SNHLY and FYNNEI. J gave up 2 bases and V 7 bases, and 7 bases lay outside the gene matches. Variable domain in full (rest from reference TRBV2 and TRBJ2-3): EPEVTQTPSHQVTQMGQEVILRCVPISNHLYFYWYRQILGQKVEFLVSFYNNEISEKSEIFDDQFSVERPDGSNFTLKIRSTKLEDSAMYFCASTYGLAGFTDTQYFGPGTRLTVL.

The genes are TRBV10-3 and TRBJ2-6, with 9 bases identical to TRBD1. V dropped 2 bases and J dropped 4; count of bases not matched to a gene: 9. The CDR3 runs to 18 residues. CDR1 is ENHRY, CDR2 SYGVKD, per germline. CDR3 sequence reads: CAISEPPQGARGANVLTF. Here the CDR3 DNA reads TGTGCCATCAGTGAGCCCCCACAGGGGGCGCGGGGGGCCAACGTCCTGACTTTC.

The chain couples TRBV28 to TRBJ1-5; 9 bases are a match to TRBD1. V trimming: 2 bases; J trimming: 3 bases; junction bases outside the gene matches: 11. CDR1 MDHEN and CDR2 SYDVKM come from the germline V gene. The CDR3 has 18 amino acids. CDR3 nucleotides: TGTGCCAGCAGTTTAGCCTGGGAAGGGACAGGGAACAATCAGCCCCAGCATTTT. Translating it yields CASSLAWEGTGNNQPQHF.

Note on this clone: The identical CDR3 is also encoded by other nucleotide sequences in the sample. This chain connects TRBV7-9 to TRBJ2-7, with 7 bases that match TRBD1. After removal of 5 bases from V and 5 bases from J, the junction contained 3 bases not matched to a gene. Germline values: CDR1 SEHNR, CDR2 FQNEAQ (reference sequence). This CDR3 has 12 residues. In DNA, the CDR3 is TGTGCCAGCAGCCTCACAGGGGACGAGCAGTACTTC. The encoded protein is CASSLTGDEQYF.

The chain joins TRBV28 to TRBJ2-5; 9 bases fit TRBD1. The CDR3 has 14 residues. J lost 4 bases, V lost 2 bases, and 2 bases had no gene match. Germline loops: CDR1 MDHEN, CDR2 SYDVKM. The chain's CDR3 is CASSLPDRGETQYF. In DNA, the CDR3 is TGTGCCAGCAGTTTACCGGACAGGGGAGAGACCCAGTACTTC.

This chain uses TRBV7-9 with TRBJ2-1; 9 bases fit TRBD2. Per the germline V gene, CDR1 is SEHNR and CDR2 is FQNEAQ (reference sequence). J gave up 10 bases and V 2 bases, and 12 bases lay outside the gene matches. The CDR3 extends over 16 amino acids. CDR3 region: CASSLKLQREVHEQFF. The CDR3, as DNA: TGTGCCAGCAGCTTAAAGCTCCAGCGGGAGGTTCACGAGCAGTTCTTC.